This T cell receptor (beta chain) was found in a study of CD8 T cells in ankylosing spondylitis. Study findings and constraints: A motif in TCR beta, a set of about 8 highly homologous variants, appeared characteristic of ankylosing spondylitis blood.

This CDR3 is 13 amino acids long. Deletions cut 2 bases from V and 7 bases from J, with 8 bases between. Germline-derived CDR1 and CDR2 are KGHDR and SFDVKD. The authors made TCR beta libraries by quantitative 5'-RACE with molecular barcodes. TCRdb itself ran the 5' RACE reads through MiXCR, one entry per CDR3 protein. The sample holds about 150,000 distinct CDR3 sequences, around 7.9% seen once. This clonotype was seen many times. Its antigen remains unknown. The source material was blood, either unsorted or a sorted T cell fraction (not recorded which). The sequence came from a female donor with ankylosing spondylitis or in good health (not recorded which). The rearrangement links TRBV24-1 to TRBJ2-1, with unresolved D. The CDR3 region has the DNA TGTGCCACCAGTGATTCCGACGGGAATGAGCAGTTCTTC. Translation gives CATSDSDGNEQFF.